This T cell receptor (beta chain) appears in the sequencing data of a study of cytomegalovirus exposure and HLA in healthy donors. The primer mix had 60 Vbeta and 13 Jbeta primers. Data came from immunoSEQ multiplex PCR; TCRdb stores just in-frame clones and leaves some out. This repertoire includes 150,000 to 200,000 clones. Points from the study as a whole: Rarity held for most TCR sequences, but there were some public TCRs that occurred in many donors. Later work found that TCR association rates differed between HLA loci; DRB1 had the most and HLA-C the fewest. An assumption of roughly uniform sequencing depth across donors underlay the presence/absence analyses. Cytomegalovirus association was listed for around 170 TCR beta chains.

The CDR3 loop spans 15 amino acids. Germline CDR1 reads MNHEY; CDR2 reads SVGAGI. The V end lost 9 bases, the J end lost 8 bases, and 22 bases lay between the germline ends. On this clone: The antigen remains unidentified.

The receptor was isolated from a woman in her sixties in good health and CMV-seronegative. The gene calls are TRBV6-5 and TRBJ1-4; D is undetermined. Sequenced sample: PBMCs. CDR3 DNA sequence: TGTGCCAGTCGGGGAATAAGGAGGGCAGCAGAAAAACTGTTTTTT. The encoded protein is CASRGIRRAAEKLFF.